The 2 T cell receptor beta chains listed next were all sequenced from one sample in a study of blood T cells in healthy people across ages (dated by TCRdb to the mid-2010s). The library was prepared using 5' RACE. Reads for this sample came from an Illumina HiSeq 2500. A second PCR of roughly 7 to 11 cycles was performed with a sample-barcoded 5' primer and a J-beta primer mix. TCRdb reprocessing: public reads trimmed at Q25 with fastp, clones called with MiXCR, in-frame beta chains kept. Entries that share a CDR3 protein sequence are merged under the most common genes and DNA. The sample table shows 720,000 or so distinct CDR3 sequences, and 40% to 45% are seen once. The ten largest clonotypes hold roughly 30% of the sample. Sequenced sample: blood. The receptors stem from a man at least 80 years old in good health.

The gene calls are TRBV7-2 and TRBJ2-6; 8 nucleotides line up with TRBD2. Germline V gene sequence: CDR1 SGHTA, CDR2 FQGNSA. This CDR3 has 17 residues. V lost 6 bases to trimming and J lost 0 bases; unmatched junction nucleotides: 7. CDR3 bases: TGTGCCAGCAGACTCGGGGGGGGGCTCTCTGGGGCCAACGTCCTGACTTTC. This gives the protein CASRLGGGLSGANVLTF.

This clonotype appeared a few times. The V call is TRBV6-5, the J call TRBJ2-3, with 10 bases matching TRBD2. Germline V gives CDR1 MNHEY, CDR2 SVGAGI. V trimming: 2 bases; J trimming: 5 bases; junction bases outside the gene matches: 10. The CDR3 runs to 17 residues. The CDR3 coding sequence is TGTGCCAGCAGTTACACCCAAGCGGGGGGGCTTTTAGATACGCAGTATTTT. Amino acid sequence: CASSYTQAGGLLDTQYF.